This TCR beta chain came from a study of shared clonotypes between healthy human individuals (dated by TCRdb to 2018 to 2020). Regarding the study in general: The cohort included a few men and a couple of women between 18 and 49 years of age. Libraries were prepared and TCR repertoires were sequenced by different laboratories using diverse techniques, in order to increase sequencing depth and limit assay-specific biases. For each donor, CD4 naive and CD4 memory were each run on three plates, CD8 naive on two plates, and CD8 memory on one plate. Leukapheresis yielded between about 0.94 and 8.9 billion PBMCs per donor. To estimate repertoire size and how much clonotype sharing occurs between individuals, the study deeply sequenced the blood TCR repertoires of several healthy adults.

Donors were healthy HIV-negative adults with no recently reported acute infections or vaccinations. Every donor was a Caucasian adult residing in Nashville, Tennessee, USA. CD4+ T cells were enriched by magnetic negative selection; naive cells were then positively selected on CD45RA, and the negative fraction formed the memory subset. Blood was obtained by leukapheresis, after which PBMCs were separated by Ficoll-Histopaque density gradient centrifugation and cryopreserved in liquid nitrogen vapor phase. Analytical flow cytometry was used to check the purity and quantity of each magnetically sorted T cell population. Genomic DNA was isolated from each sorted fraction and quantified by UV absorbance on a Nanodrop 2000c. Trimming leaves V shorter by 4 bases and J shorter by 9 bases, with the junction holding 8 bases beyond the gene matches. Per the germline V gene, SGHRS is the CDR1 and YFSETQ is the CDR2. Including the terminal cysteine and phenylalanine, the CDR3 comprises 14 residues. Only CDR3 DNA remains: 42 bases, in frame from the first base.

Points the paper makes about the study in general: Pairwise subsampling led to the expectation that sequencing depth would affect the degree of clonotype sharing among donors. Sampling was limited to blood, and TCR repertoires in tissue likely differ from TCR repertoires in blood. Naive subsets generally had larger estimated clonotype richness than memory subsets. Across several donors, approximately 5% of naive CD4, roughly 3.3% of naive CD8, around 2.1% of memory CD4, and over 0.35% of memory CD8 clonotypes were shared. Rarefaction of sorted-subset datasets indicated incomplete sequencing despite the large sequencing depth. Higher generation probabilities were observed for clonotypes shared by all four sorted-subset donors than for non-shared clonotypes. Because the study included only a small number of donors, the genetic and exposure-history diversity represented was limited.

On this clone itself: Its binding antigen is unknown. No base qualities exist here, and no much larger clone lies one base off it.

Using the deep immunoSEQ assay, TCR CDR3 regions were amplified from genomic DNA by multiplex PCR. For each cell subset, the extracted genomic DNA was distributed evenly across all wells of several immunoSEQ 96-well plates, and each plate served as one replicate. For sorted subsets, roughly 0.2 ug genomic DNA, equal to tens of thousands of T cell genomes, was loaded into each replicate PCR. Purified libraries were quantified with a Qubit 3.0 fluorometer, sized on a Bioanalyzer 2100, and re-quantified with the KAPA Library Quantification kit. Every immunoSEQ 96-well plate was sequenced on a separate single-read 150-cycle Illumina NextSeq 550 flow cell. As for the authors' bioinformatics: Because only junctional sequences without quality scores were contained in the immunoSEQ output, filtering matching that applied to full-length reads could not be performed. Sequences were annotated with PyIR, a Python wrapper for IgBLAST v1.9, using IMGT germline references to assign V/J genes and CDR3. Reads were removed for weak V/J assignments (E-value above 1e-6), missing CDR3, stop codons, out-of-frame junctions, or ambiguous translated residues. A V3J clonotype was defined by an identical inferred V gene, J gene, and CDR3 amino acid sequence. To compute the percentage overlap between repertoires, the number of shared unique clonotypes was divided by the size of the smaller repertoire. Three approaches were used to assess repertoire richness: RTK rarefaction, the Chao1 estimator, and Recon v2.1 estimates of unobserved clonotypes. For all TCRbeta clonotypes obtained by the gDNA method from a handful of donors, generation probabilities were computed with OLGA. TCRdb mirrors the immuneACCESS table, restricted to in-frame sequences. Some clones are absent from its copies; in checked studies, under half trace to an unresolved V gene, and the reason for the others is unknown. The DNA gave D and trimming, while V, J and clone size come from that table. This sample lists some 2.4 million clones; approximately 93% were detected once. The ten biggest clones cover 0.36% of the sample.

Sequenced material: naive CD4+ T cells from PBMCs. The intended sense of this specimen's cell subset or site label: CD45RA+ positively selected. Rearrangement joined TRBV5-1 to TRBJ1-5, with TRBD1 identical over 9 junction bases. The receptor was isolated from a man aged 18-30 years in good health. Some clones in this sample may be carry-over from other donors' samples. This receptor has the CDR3 CASSPGQGIGPQHF. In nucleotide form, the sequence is TGCGCCAGCAGCCCGGGACAGGGAATAGGGCCCCAGCATTTT.